This TCR beta chain was recorded in a study of T cells in Graves' hyperthyroidism and ophthalmopathy. Findings of the study overall: From stable hyperthyroidism, ophthalmopathy was set apart by a 13 V-J model.

Orbital computed tomography and thyroid ultrasound, together with serum TRAb and thyroxine and clinical symptoms, were used for diagnoses. In germline, CDR1 is KGHDR, CDR2 SFDVKD. Trimming stripped 5 bases from V and 1 base from J, with 10 bases between. The CDR3 length is 15 residues. In its sample, this clonotype was seen a few times. Antigen unknown. Researchers took RNA transcripts and amplified the TCR beta CDR3 regions from them. Using the HTBI primer set, a first-round RT-PCR was run on the TCR CDR3. TCRdb fed the multiplex PCR reads into MiXCR, producing one record per CDR3 protein. The sample holds hundreds of thousands of distinct CDR3 sequences; over 10% are singletons and the top ten take 9.2%.

The sample consisted of blood. The source of this sequence is a woman between 18 and 29 years old with Graves' hyperthyroidism. This chain links TRBV24-1 with TRBJ2-2, with no clear D. For the CDR3, the DNA is TGTGCCACCAGTGCCCTGACACTGAACACCGGGGAGCTGTTTTTT. As protein: CATSALTLNTGELFF.